The entry that follows covers one T cell receptor (beta chain) sequence. Antigen specificity is unknown. Trimming took off 3 bases at V and 2 bases at J, with 11 bases between the two ends. CDR3 size: 15 residues. Germline CDR1 is LNHDA and CDR2 is SQIVND (reference sequence). The data stem from a study of radiotherapy plus CTLA-4 blockade in lung cancer. The study, taken as a whole, reports: In blood, tumor-derived TCR clones expanded after radiotherapy plus ipilimumab.

TCRdb's copy holds only in-frame clones and misses some; the assay was immunoSEQ multiplex PCR. Among about 91,000 clones listed, about two thirds were seen once. The gene calls are TRBV19 and TRBJ1-5; TRBD1 is a possible D gene (6 bases). The TCR was taken from a human donor with non-small cell lung cancer that progressed on radiotherapy plus ipilimumab. Sequenced material: peripheral blood, taken from a patient treated with radiotherapy plus ipilimumab. The CDR3 bases are TGTGCCAGTAGTATCCTCGCAGGGGGCAATCAGCCCCAGCATTTT. Amino acid sequence: CASSILAGGNQPQHF. The full variable domain, in which reference TRBV19 and TRBJ1-5 provide the parts outside the CDR3, is DGGITQSPKYLFRKEGQNVTLSCEQNLNHDAMYWYRQDPGQGLRLIYYSQIVNDFQKGDIAEGYSVSREKKESFPLTVTSAQKNPTAFYLCASSILAGGNQPQHFGDGTRLSIL.